This T cell receptor (beta chain) derives from a study of CD8 T cells in ankylosing spondylitis. Germline-derived CDR1 and CDR2 are SGHTA and FQGTGA. V was cut by 4 bases and J by 7 bases, with 11 bases left in between. The CDR3 covers 13 residues. One entry per CDR3 protein results from TCRdb running MiXCR on the 5' RACE reads. The sample gives just under 95,000 distinct CDR3 sequences, 7.5% to 9% of which show up once; roughly 4.6% is in the top ten. This clonotype was observed many times. This clonotype originated in a male donor with ankylosing spondylitis or in good health (not recorded which). Sequencing was done on a sample of blood, either unsorted or a sorted T cell fraction (not recorded which). The gene calls are TRBV7-3 and TRBJ2-1; D is possibly TRBD1 (5 bases). CDR3 coding DNA: TGTGCCAGCAGCTGGATTCCAGGGAATGAGCAGTTCTTC. It encodes CASSWIPGNEQFF.